Listed below are T cell receptor beta chains from one sample, sequenced in a study of OX40 agonist ivuxolimab in advanced cancers. Here immunoSEQ multiplex PCR was the method, and the copy in TCRdb shows in-frame clones only, minus some. The repertoire consists of 65,000 to 95,000 clones, with more than 80% occurring once and the leading ten covering around 0.5%. The specimen comprised CD4+ or CD8+ T cells sorted from blood, sampled in a trial of the OX40 agonist ivuxolimab. The receptors were sampled from an adult with an advanced solid tumor such as melanoma, head and neck, liver or kidney cancer. The CDR3 runs from the conserved cysteine through the conserved F or W. Fields, in order: clone size, D gene, V gene, J gene, CDR3 DNA, CDR3 protein. A D gene is named only where the DNA matches it firmly. The size field is filled for only some rows; it gives once, few, many or a size class.

.,.,TRBV9,TRBJ2-2,TGTGCCAGCAGCGTAGGGGACTCGTACACCGGGGAGCTGTTTTTT,CASSVGDSYTGELFF
once,.,TRBV7-3,TRBJ2-1,TGTGCCAGCAGCTCCCATTCAGGGCGGGATGAGCAGTTCTTC,CASSSHSGRDEQFF
.,TRBD2,TRBV27,TRBJ2-7,TGTGCCAGCAGTTTATGGAGCAGCGGGATCTACGAGCAGTACTTC,CASSLWSSGIYEQYF
.,.,TRBV30,TRBJ1-5,TGTGCCTGGAGTGTACAGGATAGTCAGCCCCAGCATTTT,CAWSVQDSQPQHF
.,.,TRBV19,TRBJ1-5,TGTGCCAGTAGTATGGGGGGTTTCGGCAATCAGCCCCAGCATTTT,CASSMGGFGNQPQHF
.,.,TRBV28,TRBJ1-4,TGTGCTAGCAGTGACCCCGGGACAACTGCGGAAAAACTGTTTTTT,CASSDPGTTAEKLFF
.,.,TRBV6-5,TRBJ1-5,TGTGCCAGCAGTTCCAGGGGAAAGGTCGGGCAGCCCCAGCATTTT,CASSSRGKVGQPQHF
.,.,TRBV28,TRBJ2-4,TGTGCCAGCAGTGCCCCAGCAGGGGAAGGCAAAAACATTCAGTACTTC,CASSAPAGEGKNIQYF
.,.,TRBV21-1,TRBJ1-5,TGTGCCAGCAGGCTCGGACAGGGGGCGAATCAGCCCCAGCATTTT,CASRLGQGANQPQHF
.,.,TRBV7-3,TRBJ2-5,TGTGCCAGCAGCGCGGGGTTCCAAGAGACCCAGTACTTC,CASSAGFQETQYF
.,.,TRBV2,TRBJ2-1,TGTGCCAGCAGTGTCGGAGGGGGGAACTTGTGGAATGAGCAGTTCTTC,CASSVGGGNLWNEQFF
.,.,TRBV10-3,TRBJ2-1,TGTGCCATCAGTGAGTCGTCCGGGACTCCTTACAATGAGCAGTTCTTC,CAISESSGTPYNEQFF
.,TRBD1,TRBV18,TRBJ2-3,TGTGCCAGCTCGGGACAGGGGGTGACAGATACGCAGTATTTT,CASSGQGVTDTQYF
.,.,TRBV5-8,TRBJ2-5,TGTGCCAGCAGCTTGGAAGTGGGGGGTGAGACCCAGTACTTC,CASSLEVGGETQYF
once,TRBD2,TRBV7-2,TRBJ2-7,TGTGCCAGCAGCTTAGGGACTAGCGGGCTCACCTACGAGCAGTACTTC,CASSLGTSGLTYEQYF
.,TRBD2,TRBV14,TRBJ2-5,TGTGCCAGCAGCCAACTCACAGCGGGAGTCTTTAGTAGCGGCCGAGAGACCCAGTACTTC,CASSQLTAGVFSSGRETQYF
.,.,TRBV9,TRBJ1-3,TGTGCCAGCAGCGTAGGAGGGGGGGCAAACACCATATATTTT,CASSVGGGANTIYF
.,TRBD2,TRBV9,TRBJ2-3,TGTGCCAGCAGCGTAGCTAGCGGGAAGACAGATACGCAGTATTTT,CASSVASGKTDTQYF
once,.,TRBV9,TRBJ1-1,TGTGCCAGCAGCGTAGATCCGGGAAGGGGCACTGAAGCTTTCTTT,CASSVDPGRGTEAFF
.,.,TRBV5-1,TRBJ2-5,TGCGCCAGCAGCTGGGGAGGGGGCTGGGGCCGAGCTCGGGAGACCCAGTACTTC,CASSWGGGWGRARETQYF
.,.,TRBV6-1,TRBJ2-5,TGTGCCAGCTATAGGAGGGAGGCCCAGGGGACCCAGTACTTC,CASYRREAQGTQYF
.,.,TRBV20-1,TRBJ2-3,TGCAGTGCGAGCCCTGGGGATACGCAGTATTTT,CSASPGDTQYF
.,.,TRBV5-1,TRBJ2-7,TGCGCCAGCAGCCGACTAGGGTCCTACGAGCAGTACTTC,CASSRLGSYEQYF
.,TRBD2,TRBV4-3,TRBJ2-1,TGCGCCAGCAGCCAAGATTGGGCAGGGAGGGGTGAGCAGTTCTTC,CASSQDWAGRGEQFF
few,.,TRBV30,TRBJ2-3,TGTGCCTGGAGTGTGGCGGGTGGGGATACGCAGTATTTT,CAWSVAGGDTQYF
few,TRBD1,TRBV13,TRBJ1-3,TGTGCCAGCAGCGGAGCCGTGGACAGGGCAGCTGGAAACACCATATATTTT,CASSGAVDRAAGNTIYF
.,.,TRBV7-2,TRBJ2-7,TGTGCCAGCAGCTTAGATCAGGTCGGCAGCGGGTTGGGGGAGCAGTACTTC,CASSLDQVGSGLGEQYF
.,TRBD1,TRBV5-1,TRBJ2-7,TGCGCCAGCAGCCCGCCGGGACAGGGCTCCTACGAGCAGTACTTC,CASSPPGQGSYEQYF
once,TRBD1,TRBV28,TRBJ1-2,TGTGCCAGCAGTTTTGCCCTTTTACCGGGACAGGGCCGCTATGGCTACACCTTC,CASSFALLPGQGRYGYTF
.,.,TRBV30,TRBJ2-1,TGTGCCCGGAGTCAGGGGGGATCCTACAATGAGCAGTTCTTC,CARSQGGSYNEQFF